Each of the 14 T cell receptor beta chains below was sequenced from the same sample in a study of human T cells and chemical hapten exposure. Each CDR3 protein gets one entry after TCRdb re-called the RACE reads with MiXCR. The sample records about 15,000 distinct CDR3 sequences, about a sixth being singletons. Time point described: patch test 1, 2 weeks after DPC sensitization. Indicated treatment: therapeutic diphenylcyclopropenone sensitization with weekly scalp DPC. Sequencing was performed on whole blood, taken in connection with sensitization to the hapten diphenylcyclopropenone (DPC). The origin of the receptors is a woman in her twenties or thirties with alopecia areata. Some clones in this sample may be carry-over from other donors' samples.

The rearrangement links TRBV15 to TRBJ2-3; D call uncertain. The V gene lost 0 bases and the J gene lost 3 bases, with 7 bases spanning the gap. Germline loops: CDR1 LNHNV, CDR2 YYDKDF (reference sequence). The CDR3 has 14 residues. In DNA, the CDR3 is TGTGCCACCAGCAGAGATCTAGGAACAGATACGCAGTATTTT. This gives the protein CATSRDLGTDTQYF.

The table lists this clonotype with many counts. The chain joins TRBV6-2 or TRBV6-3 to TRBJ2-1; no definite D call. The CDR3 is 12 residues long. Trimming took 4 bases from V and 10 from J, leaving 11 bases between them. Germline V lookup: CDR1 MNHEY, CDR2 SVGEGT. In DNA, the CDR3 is TGTGCCAGCAGTTCCGGCGTCGGAGAGCAGTTCTTC. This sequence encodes CASSSGVGEQFF.

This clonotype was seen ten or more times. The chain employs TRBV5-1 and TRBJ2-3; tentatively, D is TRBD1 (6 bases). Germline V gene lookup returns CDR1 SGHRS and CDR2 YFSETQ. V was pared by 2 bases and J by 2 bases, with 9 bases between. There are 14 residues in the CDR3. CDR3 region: CASSFTGTTDTQYF. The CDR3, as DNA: TGCGCCAGCAGCTTTACAGGGACCACAGATACGCAGTATTTT.

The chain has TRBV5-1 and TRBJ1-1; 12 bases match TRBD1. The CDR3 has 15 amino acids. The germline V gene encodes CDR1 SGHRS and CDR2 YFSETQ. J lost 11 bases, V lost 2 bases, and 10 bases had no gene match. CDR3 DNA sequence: TGCGCCAGCAGCTTCGTGTCCGGGACAGGGGGCCGGGCTTTCTTT. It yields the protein CASSFVSGTGGRAFF.

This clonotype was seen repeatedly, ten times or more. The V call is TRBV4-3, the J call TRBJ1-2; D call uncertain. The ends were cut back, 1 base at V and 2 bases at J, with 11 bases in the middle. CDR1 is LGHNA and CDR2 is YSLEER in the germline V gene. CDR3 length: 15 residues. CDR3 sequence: CASSQASGVNYGYTF. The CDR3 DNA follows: TGCGCCAGCAGCCAAGCCAGTGGCGTCAACTATGGCTACACCTTC.

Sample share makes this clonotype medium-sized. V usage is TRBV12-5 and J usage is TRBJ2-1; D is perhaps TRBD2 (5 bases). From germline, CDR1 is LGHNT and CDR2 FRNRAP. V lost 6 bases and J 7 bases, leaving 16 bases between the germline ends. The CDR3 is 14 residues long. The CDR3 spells CASGPSTRSNEQFF. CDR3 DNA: TGTGCTAGTGGGCCTTCCACTAGAAGTAATGAGCAGTTCTTC.

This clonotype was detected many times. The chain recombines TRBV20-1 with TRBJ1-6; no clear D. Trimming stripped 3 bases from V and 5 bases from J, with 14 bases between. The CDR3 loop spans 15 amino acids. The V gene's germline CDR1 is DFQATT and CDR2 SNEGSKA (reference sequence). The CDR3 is CSARDLPVNNSPLHF. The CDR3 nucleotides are TGCAGTGCTAGGGACCTACCGGTGAATAATTCACCCCTCCACTTT.

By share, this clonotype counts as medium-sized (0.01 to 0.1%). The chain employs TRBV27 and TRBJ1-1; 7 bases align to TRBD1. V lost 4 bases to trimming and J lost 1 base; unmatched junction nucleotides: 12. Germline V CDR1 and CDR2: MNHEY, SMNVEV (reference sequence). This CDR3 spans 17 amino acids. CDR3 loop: CASSYFAGTAGNTEAFF. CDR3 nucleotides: TGTGCCAGCAGTTATTTCGCCGGGACAGCGGGGAACACTGAAGCTTTCTTT.

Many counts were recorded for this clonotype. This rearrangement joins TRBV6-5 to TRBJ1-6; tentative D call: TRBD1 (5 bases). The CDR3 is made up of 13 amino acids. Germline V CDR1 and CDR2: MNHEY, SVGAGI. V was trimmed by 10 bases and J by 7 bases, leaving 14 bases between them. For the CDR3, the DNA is TGTGCCATATCAAGGGGCTTCAATTCACCCCTCCACTTT. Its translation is CAISRGFNSPLHF.

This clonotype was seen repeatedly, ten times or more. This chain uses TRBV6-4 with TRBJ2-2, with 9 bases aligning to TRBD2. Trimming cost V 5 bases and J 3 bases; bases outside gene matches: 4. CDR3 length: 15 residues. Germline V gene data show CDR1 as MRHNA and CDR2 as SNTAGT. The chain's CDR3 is CASSPLAGDTGELFF. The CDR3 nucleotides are TGTGCCAGCAGTCCACTAGCGGGTGACACCGGGGAGCTGTTTTTT.

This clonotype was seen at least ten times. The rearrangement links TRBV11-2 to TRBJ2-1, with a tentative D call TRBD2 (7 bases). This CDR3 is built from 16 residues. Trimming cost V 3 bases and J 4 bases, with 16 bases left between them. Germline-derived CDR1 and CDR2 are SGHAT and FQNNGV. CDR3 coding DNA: TGTGCCAGCAGCTTGATACCGGGGGGCATTTACAATGAGCAGTTCTTC. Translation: CASSLIPGGIYNEQFF. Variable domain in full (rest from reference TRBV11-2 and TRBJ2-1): EAGVAQSPRYKIIEKRQSVAFWCNPISGHATLYWYQQILGQGPKLLIQFQNNGVVDDSQLPKDRFSAERLKGVDSTLKIQPAKLEDSAVYLCASSLIPGGIYNEQFFGPGTRLTVL.

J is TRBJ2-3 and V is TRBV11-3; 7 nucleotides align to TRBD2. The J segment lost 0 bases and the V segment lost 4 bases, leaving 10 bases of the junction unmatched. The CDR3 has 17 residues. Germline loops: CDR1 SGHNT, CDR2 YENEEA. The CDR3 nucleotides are TGTGCCAGCAGCTCCCAAGTCGGGAGGAGTAGCACAGATACGCAGTATTTT. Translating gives CASSSQVGRSSTDTQYF.

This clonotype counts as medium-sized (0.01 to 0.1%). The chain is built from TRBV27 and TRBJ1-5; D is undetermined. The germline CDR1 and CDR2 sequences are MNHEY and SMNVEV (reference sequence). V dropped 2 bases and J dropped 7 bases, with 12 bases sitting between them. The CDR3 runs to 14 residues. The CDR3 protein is CASSLQAAGQPQHF. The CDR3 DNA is TGTGCCAGCAGTTTACAGGCCGCCGGGCAGCCCCAGCATTTT.

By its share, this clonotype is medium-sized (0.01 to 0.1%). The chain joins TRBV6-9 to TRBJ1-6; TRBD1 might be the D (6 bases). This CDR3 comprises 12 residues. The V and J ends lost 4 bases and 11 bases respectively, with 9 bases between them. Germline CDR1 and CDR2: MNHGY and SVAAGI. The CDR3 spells CASSSTGPPLHF. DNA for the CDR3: TGTGCCAGCAGTTCGACAGGTCCACCCCTCCACTTT.